These 5 T cell receptor beta chains came from one sample sequenced in a study of blood T cell repertoires in COVID-19 (dated by TCRdb to 2018 to 2020). Library prep was done by the immunoSEQ multiplex PCR assay. TCRdb took this table from immuneACCESS and kept in-frame rearrangements with V and J called. Such tables lack part of the clones; where checked against another copy, unresolved V genes explain under half of the gap, and the rest is unexplained. The sample includes about 66,000 clones, with about 89% observed a single time. The ten largest clonotypes hold 7.3% of the sample. Specimen: peripheral blood. The source is a human donor in a cohort sampled during active COVID-19.

This chain uses TRBV11-2 with TRBJ2-1; 9 bases align to TRBD1. Per germline, CDR1 SGHAT and CDR2 FQNNGV. The CDR3 sequence is 15 residues long. The ends lost 5 bases at V and 4 bases at J; junction bases unmatched: 6. CDR3 in DNA: TGTGCCAGCAGCGGCGGGACAGGGCCTTACAATGAGCAGTTCTTC. Amino acids: CASSGGTGPYNEQFF.

The chain uses TRBV6-8 and TRBJ2-1, with 8 bases identical to TRBD2. The J segment lost 6 bases and the V segment lost 0 bases, leaving 19 bases of the junction unmatched. CDR1 MNHGY and CDR2 SAAAGT come from the germline V gene. This CDR3 is 20 amino acids long. The CDR3 sequence: CASSYSEGENAREGGNEQFF. CDR3 nucleotides: TGTGCCAGCAGTTACTCGGAGGGGGAAAACGCTCGGGAGGGAGGCAATGAGCAGTTCTTC.

The rearrangement links TRBV12-3 or TRBV12-4 to TRBJ1-1, with D maybe TRBD1 (6 bases). The CDR3 sequence is 11 residues long. Trimming removed 4 bases at V and 8 bases at J, with 8 bases between. The CDR3 nucleotides read TGTGCCAGCAGTTACAGGGACGAAGCTTTCTTT. Translating gives CASSYRDEAFF.

The chain recombines TRBV7-3 with TRBJ2-5; D possibly corresponds to TRBD2 (5 bases). Per the germline V gene, CDR1 is SGHTA and CDR2 is FQGTGA. This CDR3 contains 14 residues. Trimming took 2 bases from V and 5 from J, leaving 12 bases between them. CDR3 nucleotides: TGTGCCAGCAGCTTACGTAGCGATAGTGAGACCCAGTACTTC. This codes for CASSLRSDSETQYF. The full variable domain, with the rest looked up from reference TRBV7-3 and TRBJ2-5, is GAGVSQTPSNKVTEKGKYVELRCDPISGHTALYWYRQSLGQGPEFLIYFQGTGAADDSGLPNDRFFAVRPEGSVSTLKIQRTERGDSAVYLCASSLRSDSETQYFGPGTRLLVL.

This chain joins TRBV6-2 or TRBV6-3 and TRBJ2-2; D possibly corresponds to TRBD1 (7 bases). The length of the CDR3 is 16 residues. The V gene's germline CDR1 is MNHEY and CDR2 SVGEGT. V was pared by 6 bases and J by 4 bases, with 18 bases between. The CDR3 protein is CASSGSRDSSTGELFF. The CDR3 DNA is TGTGCCAGCAGCGGGAGCCGGGACAGCTCCACCGGGGAGCTGTTTTTT.